Reported below is one T cell receptor (beta chain). Antigen specificity is unknown. The survey-level immunoSEQ assay was used. Spiked into each PCR were synthetic inline TR CDR3 controls of all V-J pairings. Repertoires were generated with immunoSEQ multiplex PCR, while TCRdb's copy carries only in-frame clones and drops some. The sample holds more than 30,000 clones, more than 85% seen once. Described time point: before natalizumab initiation. Prior interferon beta treatment was universal, and the PML patients were all female. This sample was taken from a study of multiple sclerosis patients with progressive multifocal leukoencephalopathy. Looked up from germline, CDR1 is KGHSH and CDR2 is LQKENI. V was clipped by 0 bases and J by 8 bases, with 16 bases between them. This CDR3 spans 15 amino acids. Study-level results: In most PML patients, TRB repertoires appeared less diverse by entropy.

The sample comprised PBMCs. The gene calls are TRBV18 and TRBJ1-2; D possibly corresponds to TRBD1 (5 bases). This sequence was found in a man aged 30 to 45 with multiple sclerosis. CDR3 DNA sequence: TGTGCCAGCTCACCACCGATGTGGCAGGGAGGCGGCTACACCTTC. Protein product: CASSPPMWQGGGYTF. Combining the CDR3 with reference TRBV18 and TRBJ1-2 gives the whole variable domain NAGVMQNPRHLVRRRGQEARLRCSPMKGHSHVYWYRQLPEEGLKFMVYLQKENIIDESGMPKERFSAEFPKEGPSILRIQQVVRGDSAAYFCASSPPMWQGGGYTFGSGTRLTVV.